This TCR beta chain was documented in a study of cytomegalovirus exposure and HLA in healthy donors. The study, taken as a whole, reports: Later analysis found that TCR beta chains associated with HLA were more clonally expanded than other, equally common chains. High sensitivity and specificity were reportedly achieved when the classifier diagnosed cytomegalovirus status.

The CDR3 extends over 12 amino acids. CDR1 is SEHNR, CDR2 FQNEAQ, per germline (reference sequence). PCR used 60 Vbeta primers and 13 Jbeta primers. The protocol was immunoSEQ multiplex PCR, while the TCRdb copy is restricted to in-frame clones and leaves out a portion. The data hold about 110,000 clones, with roughly 84% observed a single time. The table lists this clone with a few counts. Its target is unknown. An end of the junction differs from the germline gene, which may be a read error. The rearrangement joins TRBV7-9 to TRBJ1-4; 8 nucleotides line up with TRBD1. Specimen: PBMCs. The sequence came from a man younger than 40 in good health and CMV-seropositive. CDR3: CASSPLGQGELF. CDR3 coding DNA: TGTGCCAGCAGCCCTCTCGGACAGGGCGAGCTTTTT.